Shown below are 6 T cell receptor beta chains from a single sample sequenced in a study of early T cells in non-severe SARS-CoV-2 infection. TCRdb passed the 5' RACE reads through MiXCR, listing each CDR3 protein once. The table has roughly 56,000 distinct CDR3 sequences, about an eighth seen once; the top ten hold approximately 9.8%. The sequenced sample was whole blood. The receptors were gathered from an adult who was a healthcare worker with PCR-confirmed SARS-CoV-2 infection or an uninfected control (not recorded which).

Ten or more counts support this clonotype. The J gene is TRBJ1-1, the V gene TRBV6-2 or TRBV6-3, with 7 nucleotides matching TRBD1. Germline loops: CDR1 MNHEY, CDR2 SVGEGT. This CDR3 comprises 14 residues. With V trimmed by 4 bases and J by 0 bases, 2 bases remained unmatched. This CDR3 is CASSLTGMNTEAFF. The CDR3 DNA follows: TGTGCCAGCAGTTTGACAGGGATGAACACTGAAGCTTTCTTT.

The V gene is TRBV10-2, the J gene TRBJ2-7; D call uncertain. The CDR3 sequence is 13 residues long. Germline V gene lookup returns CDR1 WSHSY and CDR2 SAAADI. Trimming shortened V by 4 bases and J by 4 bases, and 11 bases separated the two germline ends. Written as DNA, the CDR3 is TGCGCCAGCAGTGGCTCAGGAGATTACGAGCAGTACTTC. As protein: CASSGSGDYEQYF.

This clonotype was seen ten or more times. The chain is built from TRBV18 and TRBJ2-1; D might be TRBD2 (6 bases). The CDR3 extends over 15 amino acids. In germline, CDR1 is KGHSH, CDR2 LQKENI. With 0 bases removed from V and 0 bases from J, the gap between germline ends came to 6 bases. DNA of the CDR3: TGTGCCAGCTCACCACCGGGGGGCTCCTACAATGAGCAGTTCTTC. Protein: CASSPPGGSYNEQFF. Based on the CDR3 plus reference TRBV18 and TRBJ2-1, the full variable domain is NAGVMQNPRHLVRRRGQEARLRCSPMKGHSHVYWYRQLPEEGLKFMVYLQKENIIDESGMPKERFSAEFPKEGPSILRIQQVVRGDSAAYFCASSPPGGSYNEQFFGPGTRLTVL.

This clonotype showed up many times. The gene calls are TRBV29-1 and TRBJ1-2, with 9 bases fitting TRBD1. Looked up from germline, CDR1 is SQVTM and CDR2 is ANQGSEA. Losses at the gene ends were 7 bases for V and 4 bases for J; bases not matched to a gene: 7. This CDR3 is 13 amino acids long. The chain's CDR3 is CSAGQGGAYGYTF. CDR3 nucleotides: TGCAGCGCGGGACAGGGAGGGGCCTATGGCTACACCTTC.

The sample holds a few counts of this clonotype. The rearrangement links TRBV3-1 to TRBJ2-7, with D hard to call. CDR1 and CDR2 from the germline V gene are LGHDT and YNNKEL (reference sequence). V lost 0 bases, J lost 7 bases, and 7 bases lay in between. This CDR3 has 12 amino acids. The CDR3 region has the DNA TGTGCCAGCAGCCAAGATCCGGAAGAGCAGTACTTC. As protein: CASSQDPEEQYF.

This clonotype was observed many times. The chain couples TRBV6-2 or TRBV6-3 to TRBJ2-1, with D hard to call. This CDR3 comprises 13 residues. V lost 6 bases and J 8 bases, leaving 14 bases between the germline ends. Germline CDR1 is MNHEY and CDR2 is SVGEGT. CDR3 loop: CASSRHRADEQFF. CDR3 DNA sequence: TGTGCCAGCAGCCGCCATAGGGCGGATGAGCAGTTCTTC.